These 24 T cell receptor beta chains originate from one sample sequenced in a study of Ad26.COV2.S vaccination and SARS-CoV-2 variants. Treatment denoted: about 20 received Ad26.COV2.S at low or high dose, single or two shots; several received placebo; per-sample allocation not given. Sample collection was performed on day 63 after the first vaccine or placebo injection. This table comes from immunoSEQ multiplex PCR, and its TCRdb copy is limited to in-frame clones, with some not included. The sample lists roughly 680,000 clones; roughly nine tenths were seen once. Sequenced here: peripheral blood, sampled in a trial of Ad26.COV2.S vaccine versus placebo. Receptors originate from a person aged 18-65 years who received the Ad26.COV2.S COVID-19 vaccine or a placebo.

This clone was observed once. This rearrangement joins TRBV5-1 to TRBJ2-3; 7 nucleotides agree with TRBD1. V lost 0 bases to trimming and J lost 0 bases; unmatched junction nucleotides: 7. The germline CDR1 and CDR2 sequences are SGHRS and YFSETQ. The length of the CDR3 is 17 residues. The CDR3 region has the DNA TGCGCCAGCAGCTTGGAGGGACAGCACCCTAGCACAGATACGCAGTATTTT. Its protein product is CASSLEGQHPSTDTQYF.

The rearrangement uses TRBV6-5 and TRBJ2-5, with D perhaps matching TRBD1 (5 bases). Trimming took 4 bases from V and 1 from J, leaving 10 bases between them. Germline CDR1 is MNHEY and CDR2 is SVGAGI. The CDR3 is 14 amino acids. The CDR3 loop reads CASSLRQFQETQYF. For the CDR3, the DNA is TGTGCCAGCAGTTTACGACAGTTCCAAGAGACCCAGTACTTC.

The V and J genes are TRBV10-3 and TRBJ1-1; the D is unclear. Looked up from germline, CDR1 is ENHRY and CDR2 is SYGVKD. V lost 4 bases and J lost 4, with 4 bases in between. The CDR3 has 11 amino acids. The DNA for the CDR3 is TGTGCCATCAGTGGAGGCACTGAAGCTTTCTTT. This gives the protein CAISGGTEAFF.

The chain joins TRBV5-1 to TRBJ2-7; weak D call: TRBD1 (6 bases). Germline V gene data show CDR1 as SGHRS and CDR2 as YFSETQ. Trimming removed 4 bases from V and 3 bases from J, with 11 bases in between. CDR3 size: 13 residues. CDR3 protein: CASSRQGFYEQYF. As DNA, the CDR3 is TGCGCCAGCAGCCGGCAGGGGTTCTACGAGCAGTACTTC. Full variable domain (remainder filled in from reference TRBV5-1 and TRBJ2-7): KAGVTQTPRYLIKTRGQQVTLSCSPISGHRSVSWYQQTPGQGLQFLFEYFSETQRNKGNFPGRFSGRQFSNSRSEMNVSTLELGDSALYLCASSRQGFYEQYFGPGTRLTVT.

This rearrangement joins TRBV15 to TRBJ1-3; D not resolved. The germline V gene has CDR1 LNHNV and CDR2 YYDKDF (reference sequence). The CDR3 runs to 17 residues. V lost 1 base and J lost 0, with 13 bases in between. CDR3 sequence reads: CATSRAGRAHSGNTIYF. The CDR3 coding sequence is TGTGCCACCAGCAGAGCCGGGCGGGCCCACTCTGGAAACACCATATATTTT.

The chain carries TRBV6-2 or TRBV6-3 and TRBJ2-2, with D maybe TRBD2 (7 bases). The CDR3 totals 15 residues. Trimming took 3 bases from V and 5 from J, leaving 13 bases between them. The germline gives CDR1 MNHEY, CDR2 SVGEGT. The CDR3 is CASSYAGAGTGELFF. The CDR3 DNA sequence: TGTGCCAGCAGTTATGCGGGGGCGGGAACCGGGGAGCTGTTTTTT.

The chain links TRBV18 to TRBJ2-1; D is uncertain. Germline-derived CDR1 and CDR2 are KGHSH and LQKENI. V was clipped by 0 bases and J by 8 bases, with 11 bases between them. This CDR3 spans 14 amino acids. CDR3 sequence: CASSPPVLPHEQFF. The CDR3 DNA follows: TGTGCCAGCTCACCACCGGTCCTACCGCATGAGCAGTTCTTC. The variable domain in full, completed from reference TRBV18 and TRBJ2-1, reads NAGVMQNPRHLVRRRGQEARLRCSPMKGHSHVYWYRQLPEEGLKFMVYLQKENIIDESGMPKERFSAEFPKEGPSILRIQQVVRGDSAAYFCASSPPVLPHEQFFGPGTRLTVL.

The genes are TRBV15 and TRBJ2-7; TRBD1 is a possible D gene (6 bases). The CDR3 runs 13 residues. V shed 0 bases and J shed 6 bases, with 9 bases lying between them. Germline assignment: CDR1 LNHNV and CDR2 YYDKDF (reference sequence). This chain's CDR3 is CATSRERGTEQYF. The CDR3 DNA reads as TGTGCCACCAGCAGAGAAAGGGGGACCGAGCAGTACTTC.

The chain uses TRBV18 and TRBJ2-2, with a tentative D call TRBD2 (6 bases). Per the germline V gene, CDR1 is KGHSH and CDR2 is LQKENI. Trimming removed 0 bases at V and 6 bases at J, with 11 bases between. The CDR3 is 15 residues long. The CDR3 spells CASSPPATGAGELFF. The CDR3 DNA reads as TGTGCCAGCTCACCACCGGCAACGGGGGCCGGGGAGCTGTTTTTT.

The V gene is TRBV27, the J gene TRBJ2-1, with 8 bases aligning to TRBD1. CDR3 length: 14 amino acids. CDR1 is MNHEY, CDR2 SMNVEV, per germline (reference sequence). Trimming took 5 bases from V and 10 from J; bases not matched to a gene: 10. This chain's CDR3 is CASSNYHGQGEQFF. In DNA, the CDR3 is TGTGCCAGCAGTAACTACCACGGACAGGGCGAGCAGTTCTTC.

This clone was counted only a few times. The chain joins TRBV5-6 to TRBJ2-2; D unresolved. The CDR3 has 17 residues. V lost 3 bases and J lost 2, with 17 bases in between. Germline V gene sequence: CDR1 SGHDT, CDR2 YYEEEE. Here the CDR3 reads CASSSHITDTNTGELFF. CDR3 DNA sequence: TGTGCCAGCAGCTCCCACATCACAGATACTAACACCGGGGAGCTGTTTTTT.

The V and J genes are TRBV5-1 and TRBJ2-6; D call uncertain. The CDR3 runs to 13 residues. The germline V gene encodes CDR1 SGHRS and CDR2 YFSETQ. V gave up 0 bases and J gave up 10 bases, with 8 bases separating them. CDR3: CASSLGQMNVLTF. The CDR3, as DNA: TGCGCCAGCAGCTTGGGACAAATGAACGTCCTGACTTTC.

This chain connects TRBV5-1 to TRBJ2-4; TRBD1 aligns across 8 bases. Germline CDR1 is SGHRS and CDR2 is YFSETQ. The trim removed 4 bases at V and 6 bases at J, leaving 3 bases unmatched. CDR3 size: 13 residues. The CDR3 spells CASSLGQGNIQYF. For the CDR3, the DNA is TGCGCCAGCAGCCTCGGACAGGGAAACATTCAGTACTTC.

The chain couples TRBV5-5 to TRBJ1-6; no firm D call. The CDR3 consists of 15 residues. Germline CDR1 is SGHKS and CDR2 is YYEKEE (reference sequence). The V end lost 0 bases, the J end lost 9 bases, and 13 bases lay between the germline ends. DNA of the CDR3: TGTGCCAGCAGCTTGGATGTAGGGCTAGGTTCACCCCTCCACTTT. Translated: CASSLDVGLGSPLHF. The full variable domain, completed using reference TRBV5-5 and TRBJ1-6, is DAGVTQSPTHLIKTRGQQVTLRCSPISGHKSVSWYQQVLGQGPQFIFQYYEKEERGRGNFPDRFSARQFPNYSSELNVNALLLGDSALYLCASSLDVGLGSPLHFGNGTRLTVT.

The genes are TRBV5-1 and TRBJ1-4; D unresolved. CDR1 is SGHRS, CDR2 YFSETQ, per germline. This CDR3 is 11 amino acids long. V was clipped by 0 bases and J by 6 bases, with 0 bases between them. CDR3 residues: CASSLDEKLFF. The DNA of the CDR3 is TGCGCCAGCAGCTTGGATGAAAAACTGTTTTTT.

This clone was observed a handful of times. V gene TRBV27 combines with J gene TRBJ1-5, with 9 bases matching TRBD1. The junction had 6 bases not matched to a gene; V was cut back by 5 bases and J by 7 bases. Germline-derived CDR1 and CDR2 are MNHEY and SMNVEV (reference sequence). CDR3 length equals 14 residues. Here the CDR3 DNA reads TGTGCCAGCAGTACGACAGGGGGGAACCAGCCCCAGCATTTT. Encoded protein: CASSTTGGNQPQHF.

The chain has TRBV29-1 and TRBJ2-7; 16 positions match TRBD2. V lost 3 bases to trimming and J lost 2 bases; unmatched junction nucleotides: 4. The CDR3 has 16 residues. Germline-derived CDR1 and CDR2 are SQVTM and ANQGSEA. For the CDR3, the DNA is TGCAGCGTTGAGACGGGACTAGCGGGAGGGCCCTACGAGCAGTACTTC. This gives the protein CSVETGLAGGPYEQYF.

In DNA, the CDR3 is TGTGCCAGCAGTACCCTGACAGCCCCTAACTATGGCTACACCTTC. It is translated as CASSTLTAPNYGYTF. The V and J genes are TRBV27 and TRBJ1-2; possibly TRBD1 for D (5 bases). CDR1 and CDR2 from the germline V gene are MNHEY and SMNVEV (reference sequence). The CDR3 loop spans 15 amino acids. V was pared by 5 bases and J by 0 bases, with 13 bases between.

This clone was seen just once. V gene TRBV14 combines with J gene TRBJ2-7; D may match TRBD1 or TRBD2 (5 bases each). The length of the CDR3 is 16 residues. V was shortened by 4 bases and J by 6 bases, with 22 bases between the two germline ends. Looked up from germline, CDR1 is SGHDN and CDR2 is FVKESK. CDR3 loop: CASSPPAGTNRGEQYF. DNA for the CDR3: TGTGCCAGCAGCCCACCGGCAGGGACCAATAGGGGCGAGCAGTACTTC.

In this sample, this clone turned up once. The chain couples TRBV5-5 to TRBJ2-1, with D unclear. V dropped 4 bases and J dropped 9 bases, with 11 bases sitting between them. Germline values: CDR1 SGHKS, CDR2 YYEKEE (reference sequence). This CDR3 spans 12 amino acids. The CDR3 DNA reads TGTGCCAGCAGCCAATACACGGGTGAGCAGTTCTTC. Residues: CASSQYTGEQFF.

J is TRBJ2-5 and V is TRBV7-3, with D maybe TRBD1 (6 bases). This CDR3 is built from 15 residues. The V and J ends lost 5 bases and 2 bases respectively, with 15 bases between them. Per germline, CDR1 SGHTA and CDR2 FQGTGA. CDR3 coding DNA: TGTGCCAGCAGCACACAGGGCCTGGGACAAGAGACCCAGTACTTC. This translates into CASSTQGLGQETQYF.

The J gene is TRBJ2-5, the V gene TRBV29-1, with D possibly being TRBD1 (5 bases). The CDR3 is 16 residues long. The germline V gene has CDR1 SQVTM and CDR2 ANQGSEA. Trimming stripped 2 bases from V and 5 bases from J, with 21 bases between. CDR3 loop: CSVEQGSQLLPETQYF. CDR3 coding DNA: TGCAGCGTTGAACAGGGATCGCAGCTTCTACCTGAGACCCAGTACTTC.

V gene TRBV7-3 combines with J gene TRBJ2-1; tentatively, D is TRBD1 (5 bases). Germline V gene sequence: CDR1 SGHTA, CDR2 FQGTGA. CDR3 length equals 13 residues. Trimming removed 4 bases at V and 3 bases at J, with 7 bases between. CDR3 in amino acids: CASSSGHYNEQFF. CDR3 DNA sequence: TGTGCCAGCAGCTCTGGACACTACAATGAGCAGTTCTTC.

This clone was observed a single time. Other DNA sequences in this specimen translate into the identical CDR3. This chain links TRBV10-1 with TRBJ2-3; the D is unclear. In germline, CDR1 is WNHNN, CDR2 SYGVQD (reference sequence). Trimming removed 0 bases at V and 3 bases at J, with 1 base between. CDR3 size: 12 residues. CDR3 nucleotides: TGCGCCAGCAGTGAGTCGACAGATACGCAGTATTTT. Translated, it gives CASSESTDTQYF.